This T cell receptor (beta chain) emerged from a study of molecular identifiers for immune sequencing clone quantification. TCRdb redid the calling of the PCR reads with MiXCR, one entry per CDR3 protein. Seen here are about 68,000 distinct CDR3 sequences, about a sixth observed once, and the top ten hold about 1.5%. The CDR3 has 11 amino acids. Between the trimmed V and J ends, which lost 0 bases and 5 bases, there was a span of 2 bases. Per the germline V gene, CDR1 is WSHSY and CDR2 is SAAADI. The V gene is TRBV10-2, the J gene TRBJ2-7; D is undetermined. This TCR came from a human donor in good health. Some libraries in this study had Jurkat cell RNA spiked in. The sample consisted of naive CD8+ T cells from blood, with Jurkat cell RNA spiked in. Subset specified: FACS-sorted CD8+CD4-CCR7+CD45RA+ naive T cells. Here the CDR3 DNA reads TGCGCCAGCAGTGAGTCCCACGAGCAGTACTTC. Its translation is CASSESHEQYF.